The entry that follows covers one T cell receptor beta chain sequence. Its antigen is still unknown. Method: immunoSEQ multiplex PCR; TCRdb's copy keeps in-frame clones and lacks some. The profile shows roughly 700,000 clones, 89% of them singletons. Germline loops: CDR1 LGHDT, CDR2 YNNKEL (reference sequence). This CDR3 has 15 residues. V was clipped by 6 bases and J by 5 bases, with 14 bases between them. Sample treatment: about 20 received Ad26.COV2.S at low or high dose, single or two shots; a few received placebo; per-sample allocation not given. Samples were taken on day 63 after the first vaccine or placebo injection. Expression of Wuhan-strain SARS-CoV-2 spike came from the Ad26 vector that formed the vaccine. The data stem from a study of Ad26.COV2.S vaccination and SARS-CoV-2 variants. Study at large: Each vaccinee took Ad26.COV2.S intramuscularly, once or twice 56 days apart. Study results and limitations: Possible underestimation of total T cell responses by the TCR breadth and depth analyses was noted.

The chain recombines TRBV3-1 (or the pseudogene TRBV3-2) with TRBJ1-6, with D unresolved. This clonotype was obtained from a person between 18 and 60 years old who received the Ad26.COV2.S COVID-19 vaccine or a placebo. Sequenced here: peripheral blood, sampled in a trial of Ad26.COV2.S vaccine versus placebo. This chain's CDR3 is CASRDDVGDNSPLHF. CDR3 DNA: TGTGCCAGCAGGGACGACGTGGGAGATAATTCACCCCTCCACTTT.